This TCR beta chain was found in a study of blood T cells in healthy people across ages. Whole-study findings and limits: Unknown CMV status may confound age-related changes in expanded clones. TCR beta diversity, measured per million T cells, fell in a roughly linear way with age.

A second PCR, run for about 6 to 11 cycles, used a sample-barcoded 5' primer plus a J-beta primer mix. Each sample yielded at least 3 million CDR3-containing paired-end reads. TCRdb reanalysed the 5' RACE reads using MiXCR and keeps one entry per CDR3 protein. In the table there are around 1,800,000 distinct CDR3 sequences, about two fifths of which are singletons. This clonotype turned up a few times. Its antigen is currently unknown. This CDR3 contains 13 residues. V lost 0 bases and J 15 bases, leaving 15 bases between the germline ends. Samples each yielded at least 6 micrograms of total RNA. Specimen: blood. This receptor was obtained from a human donor in good health. The rearrangement joins TRBV12-3 or TRBV12-4 to TRBJ2-1, with D perhaps matching TRBD1 (7 bases). The CDR3 reads CASSLARDSSRFF. CDR3 sequence (DNA): TGTGCCAGCAGTTTAGCGCGGGACAGTAGTAGGTTCTTC.